The rows below give T cell receptor beta chains drawn from one sample of a study of breast tumors, draining lymph nodes, adjacent tissues. TCRdb processed the multiplex PCR reads anew with MiXCR; each CDR3 protein has one entry. Altogether roughly 120,000 distinct CDR3 sequences are present, less than 20% being singletons, with the ten largest covering about 3.5%. Input material: axillary lymph node tissue. The receptor set was obtained from a female donor with breast cancer. Some clones in this sample may be carry-over from other donors' samples. The CDR3 runs from the conserved cysteine through the conserved F or W. D genes are given only for firm matches. Some rows have no size entry. The others give once, few or many, or a class for an expanded clone.

clone_size j_call cdr3_length v_call d_call cdr3_aa cdr3_nt
many TRBJ2-3 12 TRBV6-1 - CASSPDAESQYF TGTGCCAGCAGTCCAGACGCCGAATCGCAGTATTTT
many TRBJ2-1 14 TRBV7-6 - CASSARQSYNEQFF TGTGCCAGCAGCGCCCGACAGTCCTACAATGAGCAGTTCTTC
many TRBJ2-3 13 TRBV20-1 TRBD2 CSAERGGTDTQYF TGCAGTGCTGAGCGGGGGGGCACAGATACGCAGTATTTT
- TRBJ2-3 15 TRBV7-3 TRBD1 CASSSTGASTDTQYF TGTGCCAGCAGCTCGACAGGGGCTAGCACAGATACGCAGTATTTT
many TRBJ2-3 12 TRBV3-1 - CASSQLAYTQYF TGTGCCAGCAGCCAATTAGCTTATACGCAGTATTTT
many TRBJ2-7 14 TRBV11-2 - CASSLAAGDYEQYF TGTGCCAGCAGCTTAGCAGCGGGCGACTACGAGCAGTACTTC
- TRBJ1-1 15 TRBV20-1 - CSAIPTPGRNTEAFF TGCAGTGCTATTCCAACCCCGGGACGAAACACTGAAGCTTTCTTT
many TRBJ1-3 14 TRBV19 - CASSFSSSGNTIYF TGTGCCAGTAGCTTCTCAAGCTCTGGAAACACCATATATTTT
many TRBJ1-4 15 TRBV7-2 - CASSLAIGAHEKLFF TGTGCCAGCAGCTTAGCGATAGGGGCACATGAAAAACTGTTTTTT
many TRBJ2-2 14 TRBV2 - CASSDGYLTGELFF TGTGCCAGCAGTGATGGCTATCTCACCGGGGAGCTGTTTTTT
many TRBJ2-3 15 TRBV20-1 TRBD2 CSARDWSGSGDTQYF TGCAGTGCTAGAGATTGGAGCGGGAGTGGAGATACGCAGTATTTT
many TRBJ2-7 13 TRBV20-1 - CSARDKSYYEQYF TGCAGTGCTAGGGATAAATCTTATTACGAGCAGTACTTC
many TRBJ2-5 14 TRBV30 TRBD1 CAWNWGQLQETQYF TGTGCCTGGAACTGGGGACAGCTTCAAGAGACCCAGTACTTC
many TRBJ2-7 18 TRBV4-2 TRBD2 CASSQESPRRAGDYEQYF TGTGCCAGCAGCCAAGAAAGTCCGCGGCGAGCGGGGGACTACGAGCAGTACTTC
few TRBJ2-1 14 TRBV5-8 - CASSRHRTYNEQFF TGTGCCAGCAGCCGACACCGGACCTACAATGAGCAGTTCTTC
- TRBJ2-5 13 TRBV5-4 - CASSLISEETQYF TGTGCCAGCAGCTTGATCTCCGAGGAGACCCAGTACTTC
many TRBJ2-3 15 TRBV10-3 - CAISEPTEGTDTQYF TGTGCCATCAGTGAACCAACAGAAGGTACAGATACGCAGTATTTT
many TRBJ2-7 15 TRBV28 TRBD2 CASRYTSGRAQEQYF TGTGCCAGCAGATATACTAGCGGGAGGGCTCAAGAGCAGTACTTC
many TRBJ1-2 11 TRBV7-8 - CASTGGYGYTF TGTGCCAGCACCGGGGGCTATGGCTACACCTTC
many TRBJ1-3 14 TRBV30 TRBD1 CAWRTGRDGNTIYF TGTGCCTGGAGGACAGGGAGGGACGGAAACACCATATATTTT
many TRBJ2-7 13 TRBV29-1 - CSVEVSGSYEQYF TGCAGCGTTGAAGTCAGTGGGAGCTACGAGCAGTACTTC